The clone carrying this TCR beta chain was picked up a small number of times. Time point given: newly diagnosed GD, antithyroid drugs for less than 3 months. PBMC RNA served as the TCR library source. With V trimmed by 6 bases and J by 2 bases, 7 bases remained unmatched. The length of the CDR3 is 15 residues. Germline CDR1 SNHLY, CDR2 FYNNEI. The authors built TCR beta libraries using iRepertoire HTBI primers and Arm-PCR of CDR3 regions. TCRdb re-analysed the multiplex PCR reads in MiXCR, keeping a single row per CDR3 protein. The table lists around 480,000 distinct CDR3 sequences, roughly 16% of them singletons. This sample is part of a study of regulatory T cells in long-lasting Graves disease. The sample also formed part of further work on T cells in Graves' hyperthyroidism and ophthalmopathy.

The clonotype comes from a woman aged 40-60 years with Graves disease. The rearrangement uses TRBV2 and TRBJ1-5; 7 bases are a match to TRBD1. The sequences come from peripheral blood mononuclear cells (PBMCs), collected at new diagnosis, from a patient treated with antithyroid drugs. The chain's CDR3 is CASRRQGQGNQPQHF. In nucleotides, the CDR3 is TGTGCCAGCAGGCGACAGGGCCAAGGCAATCAGCCCCAGCATTTT.